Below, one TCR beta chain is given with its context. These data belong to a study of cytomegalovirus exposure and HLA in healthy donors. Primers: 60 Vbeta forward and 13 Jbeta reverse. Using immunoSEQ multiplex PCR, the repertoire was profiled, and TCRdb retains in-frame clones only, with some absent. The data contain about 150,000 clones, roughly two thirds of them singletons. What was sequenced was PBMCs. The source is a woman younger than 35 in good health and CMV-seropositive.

CDR3 bases: TGCGCCAGCAGCCAACGGTGGCGGGGGGGCCCCAATGAGCAGTTCTTC. Translation gives CASSQRWRGGPNEQFF. The V call is TRBV4-3, the J call TRBJ2-1; TRBD2 matches 9 bases. Germline V lookup: CDR1 LGHNA, CDR2 YSLEER. The CDR3 length is 16 residues. V lost 2 bases to trimming and J lost 6 bases; unmatched junction nucleotides: 8.